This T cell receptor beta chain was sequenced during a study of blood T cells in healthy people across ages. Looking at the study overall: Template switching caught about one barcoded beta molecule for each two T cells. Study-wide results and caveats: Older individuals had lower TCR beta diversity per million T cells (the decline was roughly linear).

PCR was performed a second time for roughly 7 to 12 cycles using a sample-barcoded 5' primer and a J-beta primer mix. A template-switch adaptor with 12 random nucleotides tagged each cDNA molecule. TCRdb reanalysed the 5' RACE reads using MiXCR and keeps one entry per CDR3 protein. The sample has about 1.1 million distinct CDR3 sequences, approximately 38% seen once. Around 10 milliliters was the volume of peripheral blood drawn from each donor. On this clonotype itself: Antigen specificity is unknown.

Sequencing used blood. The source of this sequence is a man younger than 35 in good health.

CDR3 sequence: CASSQKHGNEQYF. The CDR3, as DNA: TGTGCCAGCAGCCAAAAACACGGAAACGAGCAGTACTTC. The rearrangement links TRBV14 to TRBJ2-7, with D unresolved. Germline values: CDR1 SGHDN, CDR2 FVKESK. This CDR3 contains 13 residues. V lost 2 bases to trimming and J lost 5 bases, with 10 bases between them.